The sequence of this TCR beta chain was determined in a study of blood T cell repertoires in COVID-19. Study at large: The United States, Italy and Spain supplied acute and convalescent COVID-19 samples. PBMCs, B-cell-depleted T cells, or T cells were the source of the cDNA or gDNA that made up the material.

Germline V CDR1 and CDR2: LNHNV, YYDKDF (reference sequence). The CDR3 contains 14 residues. V shed 5 bases, J shed 1 base, and the junction held 0 bases outside the gene matches. In the source study's methods: Amplification from reference gene primers served as the basis for estimated nucleated cell counts. The data were produced by immunoSEQ multiplex PCR, yet TCRdb's version contains in-frame clones alone and is incomplete. From that table come the V and J calls and clone size; the DNA was used to work out D and trimming. The sample shows under 170,000 clones, 80% to 90% of them seen only once. J is TRBJ1-3 and V is TRBV15; 9 bases are a match to TRBD1. This clonotype was sampled from a man aged 65-85 years with acute or convalescent COVID-19. Sequencing was carried out using peripheral blood. In nucleotides, the CDR3 is TGTGCCACCAGCGGACAGGGGTCTGGAAACACCATATATTTT. This sequence encodes CATSGQGSGNTIYF.